This passage covers 3 T cell receptor beta chains from one sample sequenced in a study of regulatory T cells in long-lasting Graves disease. Time point specified: newly diagnosed GD, antithyroid drugs for less than 3 months. There was RNA extracted from PBMCs, and the TCR library was made from it. Investigators prepared the TCR beta libraries by applying iRepertoire HTBI primers and Arm-PCR of CDR3 regions. TCRdb redid the calling of the multiplex PCR reads with MiXCR, one entry per CDR3 protein. The profile shows roughly 500,000 distinct CDR3 sequences, around an eighth of them singletons. The sample was also reused in another study, on T cells in Graves' hyperthyroidism and ophthalmopathy.

Here the sequenced sample was peripheral blood mononuclear cells (PBMCs), taken at new diagnosis, from a patient treated with antithyroid drugs. These receptor sequences come from a man aged 30-40 years with Graves disease.

This clonotype was seen repeatedly, ten times or more. This rearrangement joins TRBV11-3 to TRBJ1-1; no reliable D call. The CDR3 loop spans 13 amino acids. V lost 5 bases and J 6 bases, leaving 13 bases between the germline ends. CDR1 is SGHNT and CDR2 is YENEEA in the germline V gene. The CDR3 nucleotides read TGTGCCAGCAGCCCTTCTTTAGGTGCTGAAGCTTTCTTT. Protein product: CASSPSLGAEAFF.

This clonotype was seen repeatedly, ten times or more. The chain uses TRBV19 and TRBJ2-7; D gene unclear. V lost 5 bases and J lost 6, with 17 bases in between. Per germline, CDR1 LNHDA and CDR2 SQIVND (reference sequence). The CDR3 covers 14 residues. The CDR3 sequence: CASSANNGLGEQYF. Written as DNA, the CDR3 is TGTGCCAGTAGTGCCAACAACGGCCTGGGCGAGCAGTACTTC.

This clonotype was observed many times. This sequence joins TRBV29-1 and TRBJ2-1; D unclear. The CDR3 loop spans 14 amino acids. Germline V gene data show CDR1 as SQVTM and CDR2 as ANQGSEA. Trimming cost V 4 bases and J 6 bases, with 16 bases left between them. CDR3 protein: CSVVSKAPLNEQFF. The DNA for the CDR3 is TGCAGCGTTGTCTCTAAAGCTCCACTCAATGAGCAGTTCTTC.